This entry lists 2 T cell receptor beta chains sequenced from one sample in a study of blood T cell repertoires in COVID-19. Libraries were prepared by immunoSEQ multiplex PCR; TCRdb keeps only in-frame clonotypes and omits some of them. The sample has 250,000 or so clones, about 80% seen once. Sequenced input: peripheral blood. These receptors were obtained from a woman of 80 years or more with acute or convalescent COVID-19.

This sequence joins TRBV5-1 and TRBJ2-7; possibly TRBD1 for D (7 bases). Germline V CDR1 and CDR2: SGHRS, YFSETQ. The CDR3 has 13 amino acids. V was pared by 1 base and J by 6 bases, with 11 bases between. CDR3: CASSLYRGGEQYF. The DNA for the CDR3 is TGCGCCAGCAGCTTGTACAGGGGAGGCGAGCAGTACTTC.

J is TRBJ1-1 and V is TRBV21-1; the table's D call of TRBD1 was not tested on the DNA. TRBV21-1 is a recognized pseudogene. This CDR3 region has 19 residues. The CDR3 bases are TGTGCCAGCAGCAAACCCCCAAACTTACAGGTCCCGAAGAACACTGAAGCTTTCTTT. Protein product: CASSKPPNLQVPKNTEAFF.